The 26 T cell receptor beta chains below all came from one sample that was sequenced in a study of CD8+ T cells in alopecia areata. RNA was extracted and reverse transcribed into cDNA as the sequencing template. Assay: immunoSEQ multiplex PCR; the TCRdb copy retains only in-frame clones and omits some. The table lists about 140,000 clones, approximately 86% of them singletons, with less than 15% in the top ten. Treatment denoted: oral pan-JAK inhibitor, 5-10 mg twice daily. Sequences were derived from CD8+ T cells sorted from blood, sampled at week 4, from a patient treated with tofacitinib. These TCRs come from a human donor with alopecia areata.

This clone was observed once. This chain connects TRBV7-9 to TRBJ1-2; D not certain. Germline loops: CDR1 SEHNR, CDR2 FQNEAQ (reference sequence). V was cut by 5 bases and J by 3 bases, with 13 bases left in between. The CDR3 extends over 14 amino acids. CDR3 nucleotides: TGTGCCAGCAGCCCGACCGCGACTTACTATGGCTACACCTTC. It specifies CASSPTATYYGYTF. Combining the CDR3 with reference TRBV7-9 and TRBJ1-2 gives the whole variable domain DTGVSQNPRHKITKRGQNVTFRCDPISEHNRLYWYRQTLGQGPEFLTYFQNEAQLEKSRLLSDRFSAERPKGSFSTLEIQRTEQGDSAMYLCASSPTATYYGYTFGSGTRLTVV.

The rearrangement joins TRBV5-1 to TRBJ2-5, with D possibly matching TRBD1 (6 bases). TRBJ2-7 matches the DNA end more closely, so the J call is doubtful. The CDR3 runs to 19 residues. Per germline, CDR1 SGHRS and CDR2 YFSETQ. CDR3 loop: CASTHPSGTPQKGEYEQYF. The CDR3 DNA follows: TGCGCCAGCACCCATCCTTCAGGGACACCTCAGAAAGGGGAATACGAGCAGTACTTC.

The V and J genes are TRBV29-1 and TRBJ2-1, with D maybe TRBD2 (5 bases). CDR3 length: 10 amino acids. Germline V gives CDR1 SQVTM, CDR2 ANQGSEA. The ends were cut back, 5 bases at V and 9 bases at J, with 8 bases in the middle. The DNA of the CDR3 is TGCAGCGTTCCGGGAATTGAGCAGTTCTTC. Protein: CSVPGIEQFF.

The chain combines TRBV6-4 with TRBJ2-3, with D possibly being TRBD1 (6 bases). The CDR3 sequence is 13 residues long. Germline V gives CDR1 MRHNA, CDR2 SNTAGT. The V and J ends lost 2 bases and 5 bases respectively, with 8 bases between them. In DNA form, the CDR3 reads TGTGCCAGCAGTGACGGGGGCGTAGATACGCAGTATTTT. Its translation: CASSDGGVDTQYF.

The genes are TRBV11-2 and TRBJ2-1, with 9 positions matching TRBD1. This CDR3 region has 17 residues. Germline trimming cut 6 bases from V and 4 bases from J; bases unmatched to any gene: 13. CDR1 and CDR2 (germline): SGHAT, FQNNGV. The CDR3 coding sequence is TGTGCCAGCAGAGATCGTACAGGGACAGGGATTTACAATGAGCAGTTCTTC. It codes for CASRDRTGTGIYNEQFF.

The chain couples TRBV4-1 to TRBJ2-6, with D hard to call. CDR1 and CDR2 (germline): MGHRA, YSYEKL. Trimming stripped 1 base from V and 0 bases from J, with 16 bases between. The CDR3 covers 19 residues. The chain's CDR3 is CASSQVQWVEPSGANVLTF. The CDR3 bases are TGCGCCAGCAGCCAAGTCCAATGGGTCGAACCCTCTGGGGCCAACGTCCTGACTTTC.

This clone was recorded a few times. CDR3 nucleotides: TGTGCCAGCAGTCGACAACGGACTAGCGGGAAGGGAGAGACCCAGTACTTC. Translated, it gives CASSRQRTSGKGETQYF. The chain links TRBV27 to TRBJ2-5; 12 bases map to TRBD2. This CDR3 comprises 17 residues. The V gene's germline CDR1 is MNHEY and CDR2 SMNVEV (reference sequence). V gave up 5 bases and J gave up 4 bases; unmatched junction bases: 11.

V gene TRBV9 combines with J gene TRBJ2-4, with 9 bases matching TRBD2. Losses at the gene ends were 0 bases for V and 1 base for J; bases not matched to a gene: 11. Germline-derived CDR1 and CDR2 are SGDLS and YYNGEE. This CDR3 region has 19 residues. The CDR3 region is CASSVELAGSGPAKNIQYF. The CDR3 DNA reads TGTGCCAGCAGCGTAGAACTAGCGGGCTCCGGCCCGGCCAAAAACATTCAGTACTTC.

This chain connects TRBV4-1 to TRBJ1-1, with D perhaps matching TRBD1 (5 bases). V lost 0 bases and J 5 bases, leaving 13 bases between the germline ends. The CDR3 has 15 residues. CDR1 and CDR2 from the germline V gene are MGHRA and YSYEKL. The CDR3 nucleotides read TGCGCCAGCAGCCAAGATCAGGGTGGGGGAACTGAAGCTTTCTTT. Residues: CASSQDQGGGTEAFF.

In this sample, this clone turned up a few times. The V gene is TRBV29-1, the J gene TRBJ2-7, with D possibly matching TRBD1 (5 bases). CDR1 SQVTM and CDR2 ANQGSEA come from the germline V gene. The CDR3 runs 14 residues. Trimming left V 3 bases short and J 1 base short, with 13 bases between. This CDR3 is CSVEVTAQSYEQYF. The CDR3 DNA follows: TGCAGCGTTGAGGTGACAGCCCAATCCTACGAGCAGTACTTC.

The chain couples TRBV29-1 to TRBJ2-7, with D maybe TRBD1 (7 bases). The CDR3 length is 12 residues. V lost 1 base, J lost 5 bases, and 9 bases lay in between. From germline, CDR1 is SQVTM and CDR2 ANQGSEA. The CDR3 nucleotides read TGCAGCGTTGAAGCAGGGGGGAACGAGCAGTACTTC. This encodes CSVEAGGNEQYF.

The chain employs TRBV27 and TRBJ2-1; 10 bases line up with TRBD2. Trimming cost V 3 bases and J 2 bases; bases outside gene matches: 4. The V gene's germline CDR1 is MNHEY and CDR2 SMNVEV (reference sequence). CDR3 length equals 16 residues. The CDR3 is CASSLSSGSTYNEQFF. For the CDR3, the DNA is TGTGCCAGCAGTTTGTCTAGCGGGAGTACCTACAATGAGCAGTTCTTC.

The V and J genes are TRBV6-4 and TRBJ2-5, with D possibly being TRBD1 (5 bases). Trimming removed 3 bases at V and 5 bases at J, with 16 bases between. Per the germline V gene, CDR1 is MRHNA and CDR2 is SNTAGT. The length of the CDR3 is 15 residues. CDR3 sequence (DNA): TGTGCCAGCAGTGAATCGGACAACCCCTGGGAGACCCAGTACTTC. Translating gives CASSESDNPWETQYF.

The V and J genes are TRBV15 and TRBJ2-7; a possible D gene is TRBD2 (5 bases). The CDR3 sequence is 15 residues long. V was trimmed by 3 bases and J by 2 bases, leaving 14 bases between them. From germline, CDR1 is LNHNV and CDR2 YYDKDF (reference sequence). The CDR3 nucleotides are TGTGCCACCAGCAGCGAACCGGGGATTACCTACGAGCAGTACTTC. Translated, it gives CATSSEPGITYEQYF.

The gene calls are TRBV29-1 and TRBJ2-3, with 10 bases that match TRBD1. Trimming cost V 6 bases and J 4 bases; bases outside gene matches: 16. In germline, CDR1 is SQVTM, CDR2 ANQGSEA. The CDR3 has 17 residues. The CDR3 bases are TGCAGCGTCCTAGCCAGCGGACAGGGGGGTAACCCAGATACGCAGTATTTT. Protein sequence: CSVLASGQGGNPDTQYF.

This clone appeared a few times. V usage is TRBV27 and J usage is TRBJ2-5; the D is unclear. This CDR3 has 14 residues. V was shortened by 5 bases and J by 2 bases, with 12 bases between the two germline ends. The germline gives CDR1 MNHEY, CDR2 SMNVEV (reference sequence). The CDR3 DNA reads as TGTGCCAGCAGTGAACTTGGTCGGCAAGAGACCCAGTACTTC. Protein product: CASSELGRQETQYF.

The genes are TRBV27 and TRBJ2-7; 7 bases match TRBD2. The CDR3 contains 15 residues. V shed 0 bases and J 3 bases; nucleotides not matched to a gene: 5. Germline-derived CDR1 and CDR2 are MNHEY and SMNVEV (reference sequence). This CDR3 reads CASSLSAGANYEQYF. CDR3 coding DNA: TGTGCCAGCAGTTTATCTGCGGGAGCTAACTACGAGCAGTACTTC.

This clone showed up just a few times. The J gene is TRBJ2-3, the V gene TRBV5-1; D remains unclear. The CDR3 totals 18 residues. Per germline, CDR1 SGHRS and CDR2 YFSETQ. Trimming pared 4 bases from V and 0 bases from J, leaving 21 bases between. The CDR3 region is CASSGPGPAELSTDTQYF. DNA of the CDR3: TGCGCCAGCAGCGGACCTGGGCCGGCAGAACTTAGCACAGATACGCAGTATTTT.

The chain joins TRBV29-1 to TRBJ1-2; no clear D gene. CDR1 and CDR2 (germline): SQVTM, ANQGSEA. The V end was cut by 8 bases, the J end by 5 bases, with 12 bases between. This CDR3 is built from 11 residues. Written as DNA, the CDR3 is TGCAGCACACGGGAGAGGTATGGCTACACCTTC. This encodes CSTRERYGYTF.

CDR3 sequence reads: CSVEGRGHGYTF. The CDR3 region has the DNA TGCAGCGTTGAAGGCAGGGGGCATGGCTACACCTTC. The rearrangement links TRBV29-1 to TRBJ1-2; TRBD1 agrees at 8 bases. Trimming took 1 base from V and 6 from J; bases not matched to a gene: 1. The CDR3 runs 12 residues. Germline-derived CDR1 and CDR2 are SQVTM and ANQGSEA.

The chain couples TRBV19 to TRBJ2-7, with 16 bases identical to TRBD2. The CDR3 has 19 amino acids. The germline V gene encodes CDR1 LNHDA and CDR2 SQIVND (reference sequence). After removal of 6 bases from V and 4 bases from J, the junction contained 15 bases not matched to a gene. The CDR3 sequence: CASSSGLAGGPRRFYEQYF. The CDR3 region has the DNA TGTGCCAGTAGCTCGGGACTAGCGGGGGGGCCTCGCCGTTTTTACGAGCAGTACTTC.

The rearrangement joins TRBV5-5 to TRBJ1-1; D is ambiguous. Trimming cost V 2 bases and J 4 bases, with 3 bases left between them. This CDR3 region has 11 residues. The germline V gene has CDR1 SGHKS and CDR2 YYEKEE (reference sequence). CDR3: CASSFSTEAFF. As DNA, the CDR3 is TGTGCCAGCAGCTTTTCCACTGAAGCTTTCTTT.

The V call is TRBV5-6, the J call TRBJ2-7, with unresolved D. Between the trimmed V and J ends, which lost 6 bases and 2 bases, there was a span of 12 bases. The CDR3 covers 13 residues. The germline gives CDR1 SGHDT, CDR2 YYEEEE. CDR3 protein: CASTPWTTYEQYF. CDR3 DNA: TGTGCCAGCACCCCGTGGACGACCTACGAGCAGTACTTC.

The CDR3 loop is CASSQREASYQETQYF. The CDR3 nucleotides read TGCGCCAGCAGCCAGCGGGAGGCCTCATACCAAGAGACCCAGTACTTC. The V call is TRBV4-1, the J call TRBJ2-5, with 8 nucleotides matching TRBD2. CDR1 and CDR2 from the germline V gene are MGHRA and YSYEKL. V shed 3 bases, J shed 0 bases, and the junction held 6 bases outside the gene matches. This CDR3 has 16 residues.

A note on this clone: The same CDR3 can be traced to other DNA sequences in this sample. The chain links TRBV27 to TRBJ2-7; no firm D call. CDR1 is MNHEY, CDR2 SMNVEV, per germline (reference sequence). V was shortened by 2 bases and J by 1 base, with 9 bases between the two germline ends. The length of the CDR3 is 14 residues. For the CDR3, the DNA is TGTGCCAGCAGTTTAACGGCAGCTTCCTACGAGCAGTACTTC. This sequence encodes CASSLTAASYEQYF.

This chain joins TRBV29-1 and TRBJ2-1, with 10 bases fitting TRBD1. The germline V gene has CDR1 SQVTM and CDR2 ANQGSEA. This CDR3 contains 12 residues. The V segment lost 4 bases and the J segment 10 bases; nucleotides outside the gene matches: 4. CDR3 in DNA: TGCAGCGTTGTAGACAGGGGGCAAGAGCAGTTCTTC. Its protein product is CSVVDRGQEQFF.